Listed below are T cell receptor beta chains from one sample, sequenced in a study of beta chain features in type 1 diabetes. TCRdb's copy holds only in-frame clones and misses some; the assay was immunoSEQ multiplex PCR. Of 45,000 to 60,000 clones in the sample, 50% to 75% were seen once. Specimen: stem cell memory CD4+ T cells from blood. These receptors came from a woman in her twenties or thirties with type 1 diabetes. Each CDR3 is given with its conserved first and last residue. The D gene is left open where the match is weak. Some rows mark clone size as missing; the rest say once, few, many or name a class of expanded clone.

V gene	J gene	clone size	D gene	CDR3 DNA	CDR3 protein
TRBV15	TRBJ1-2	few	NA	TGTGCCACCAGCAGAGGAGGAGCAGATAAAATCTATGGCTACACCTTC	CATSRGGADKIYGYTF
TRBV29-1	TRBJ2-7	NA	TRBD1	TGCAGCGTTGGGACAGGTGACGAGCAGTACTTC	CSVGTGDEQYF
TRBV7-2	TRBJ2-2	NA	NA	TGTGCCAGCAGCGTGACACTTGCCGGGGAGCTGTTTTTT	CASSVTLAGELFF
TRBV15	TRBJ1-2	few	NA	TGTGCCACCAGCAGAGATTTGGTCTCGGCGGACTATGGCTACACCTTC	CATSRDLVSADYGYTF
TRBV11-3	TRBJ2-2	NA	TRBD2	TGTGCCAGCAGCTCCTATACTAGCGGGCAGGAGTCCGGGGAGCTGTTTTTT	CASSSYTSGQESGELFF
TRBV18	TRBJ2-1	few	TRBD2	TGTGCCAGCTCACCACCAGCGGGAGGGGGGGGTGAGCAGTTCTTC	CASSPPAGGGGEQFF
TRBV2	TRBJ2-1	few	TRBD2	TGTGCCAGCAGTGAAAGAGCGGGAGTCTTCTATGAGCAGTTCTTC	CASSERAGVFYEQFF
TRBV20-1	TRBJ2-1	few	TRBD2	TGCAGTAGCGGGAGAGGCAATGAGCAGTTCTTC	CSSGRGNEQFF
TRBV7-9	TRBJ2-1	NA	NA	TGTGCCAGCAGCTTGGTACGCGAACGTGTCGAGCAGTTCTTC	CASSLVRERVEQFF
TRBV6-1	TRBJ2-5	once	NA	TGTGCCAGCACCCAGGGGCTCCAAGAGACCCAGTACTTC	CASTQGLQETQYF
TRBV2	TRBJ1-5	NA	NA	TGTGCCAGCAGTGAGGGCATTGTCAATCAGCCCCAGCATTTT	CASSEGIVNQPQHF
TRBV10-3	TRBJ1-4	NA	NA	TGTGCCATCAGTGAGTCGACTCGCGCAACTAATGAAAAACTGTTTTTT	CAISESTRATNEKLFF
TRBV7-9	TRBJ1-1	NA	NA	TGTGCCAGCAGCTTATCCACAGGGAGGAACACTGAAGCTTTCTTT	CASSLSTGRNTEAFF
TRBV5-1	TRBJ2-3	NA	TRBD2	TGCGCCAGCAGCTTGAAAGTTGGGCCTAGCGGACTCACAGATACGCAGTATTTT	CASSLKVGPSGLTDTQYF
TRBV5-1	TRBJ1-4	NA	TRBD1	TGCGCCAGCAGCCCCGCCGGACAGGGAGAAGAAAAACTGTTTTTT	CASSPAGQGEEKLFF
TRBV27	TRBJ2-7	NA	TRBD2	TGTGCCAGCAGGAGGGAGGGCCTCTCCTACGAGCAGTACTTC	CASRREGLSYEQYF
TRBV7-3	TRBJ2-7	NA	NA	TGTGCCAGCAGCCTTTACGAACGAGACGAGCAGTACTTC	CASSLYERDEQYF
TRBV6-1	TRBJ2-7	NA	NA	TGTGCCAGCAGTGACCTCAGGGGGAGGAAGTACTTC	CASSDLRGRKYF
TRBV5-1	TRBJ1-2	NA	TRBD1	TGCGCCAGCAGCTTAGGGACAGGGGGCAACTATGGCTACACCTTC	CASSLGTGGNYGYTF
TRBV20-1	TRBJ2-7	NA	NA	TGCAGTGCTATCAGGTCCTACGAGCAGTACTTC	CSAIRSYEQYF
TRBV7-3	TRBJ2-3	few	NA	TGTGCCAGCAGGGCAGGAAGCACAGATACGCAGTATTTT	CASRAGSTDTQYF
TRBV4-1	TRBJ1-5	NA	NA	TGCGCCAGCAGCCAAGATCGGTTTAATAGCAATCAGCCCCAGCATTTT	CASSQDRFNSNQPQHF
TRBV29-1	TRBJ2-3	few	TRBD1	TGCAGCGTTGAACCCGACAGGGCTAGCACAGATACGCAGTATTTT	CSVEPDRASTDTQYF
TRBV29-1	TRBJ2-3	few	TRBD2	TGCAGCGTGCCCCCGGGCGGGACTATAGATACGCAGTATTTT	CSVPPGGTIDTQYF
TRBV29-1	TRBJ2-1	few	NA	TGCAGCGTGGCATCATCTCTAGTACCCTCTTACAATGAGCAGTTCTTC	CSVASSLVPSYNEQFF
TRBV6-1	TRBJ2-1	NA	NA	TGTGCCAGCAGTGGCGGAGGGACAGAATACAATGAGCAGTTCTTC	CASSGGGTEYNEQFF
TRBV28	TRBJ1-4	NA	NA	TGTGCCAGCCAGGCTCCAAATGAAAAACTGTTTTTT	CASQAPNEKLFF
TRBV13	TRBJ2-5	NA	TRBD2	TGTGCCAGCAGCTCCTTCCGTAGCGGGCAAGAGACCCAGTACTTC	CASSSFRSGQETQYF
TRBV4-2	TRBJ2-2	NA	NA	TGTGCCAGCAGTCTGGACAGCTTGAACACCGGGGAGCTGTTTTTT	CASSLDSLNTGELFF
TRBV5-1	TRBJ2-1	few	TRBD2	TGCGCCAGCAGCGAACTAACCATAGTAGCGGGAGCCAATGAGCAGTTCTTC	CASSELTIVAGANEQFF
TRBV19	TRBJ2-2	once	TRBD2	TGTGCCAGTATCGGAATAGCGGGAGGTCCCGGGGAGCTGTTTTTT	CASIGIAGGPGELFF